These 16 T cell receptor beta chains originate from one sample sequenced in a study of blood T cell repertoires in COVID-19. Here immunoSEQ multiplex PCR was the method, and the copy in TCRdb shows in-frame clones only, minus some. The table shows about 99,000 clones, with roughly 84% occurring only once. Material: peripheral blood. The receptors stem from a man in his 70s with active or convalescent COVID-19.

This chain connects TRBV5-5 to TRBJ2-7, with D tentatively TRBD2 (5 bases). The CDR3 covers 12 residues. The germline gives CDR1 SGHKS, CDR2 YYEKEE (reference sequence). The germline V and J ends were trimmed by 0 bases and 5 bases, with 6 bases remaining between them. CDR3 nucleotides: TGTGCCAGCAGCTTGGTGGGAGACGAGCAGTACTTC. The encoded protein is CASSLVGDEQYF. Using reference TRBV5-5 and TRBJ2-7 for the parts outside the CDR3, the full variable domain is DAGVTQSPTHLIKTRGQQVTLRCSPISGHKSVSWYQQVLGQGPQFIFQYYEKEERGRGNFPDRFSARQFPNYSSELNVNALLLGDSALYLCASSLVGDEQYFGPGTRLTVT.

This clone was picked up one time. The chain has TRBV2 and TRBJ1-6; 9 positions agree with TRBD1. Unmatched junction bases numbered 5, after V lost 11 bases and J lost 6 bases. This CDR3 comprises 13 residues. Germline loops: CDR1 SNHLY, CDR2 FYNNEI. The CDR3 protein is CAGGQGSNSPLHF. The DNA for the CDR3 is TGTGCCGGGGGACAGGGAAGTAATTCACCCCTCCACTTT.

The rearrangement links TRBV6-5 to TRBJ2-1; 7 bases are shared with TRBD2. Trimming cost V 5 bases and J 7 bases; bases outside gene matches: 11. The length of the CDR3 is 15 residues. CDR1 is MNHEY, CDR2 SVGAGI, per germline. CDR3 bases: TGTGCCAGCAGTAACGGACAAGGGAGGGTGAATGAGCAGTTCTTC. This encodes CASSNGQGRVNEQFF.

The chain carries TRBV7-8 and TRBJ1-6; D remains ambiguous. CDR3 size: 14 residues. V dropped 1 base and J dropped 7 bases, with 8 bases sitting between them. Germline V CDR1 and CDR2: SGHVS, FQNEAQ. CDR3 residues: CASSLEGRNSPLHF. The CDR3 nucleotides read TGTGCCAGCAGCTTAGAAGGGAGAAATTCACCCCTCCACTTT. The full variable domain, with the rest looked up from reference TRBV7-8 and TRBJ1-6, is GAGVSQSPRYKVAKRGQDVALRCDPISGHVSLFWYQQALGQGPEFLTYFQNEAQLDKSGLPSDRFFAERPEGSVSTLKIQRTQQEDSAVYLCASSLEGRNSPLHFGNGTRLTVT.

The J gene is TRBJ1-3, the V gene TRBV4-2; tentatively, D is TRBD1 (6 bases). V dropped 3 bases and J dropped 0 bases, with 12 bases sitting between them. CDR3 size: 16 residues. Germline V gene sequence: CDR1 LGHNA, CDR2 YNFKEQ. The CDR3 protein is CASSQGHQNSGNTIYF. Here the CDR3 DNA reads TGTGCCAGCAGCCAGGGACATCAGAACTCTGGAAACACCATATATTTT.

The chain carries TRBV5-1 and TRBJ2-3; 8 positions match TRBD2. V lost 2 bases and J lost 4; bases outside the gene matches: 6. Per germline, CDR1 SGHRS and CDR2 YFSETQ. This CDR3 is 15 amino acids long. The CDR3 region has the DNA TGCGCCAGCAGCTTACCGGGGGGGCACCCAGATACGCAGTATTTT. The encoded protein is CASSLPGGHPDTQYF. The complete variable domain, with remaining parts taken from reference TRBV5-1 and TRBJ2-3, reads KAGVTQTPRYLIKTRGQQVTLSCSPISGHRSVSWYQQTPGQGLQFLFEYFSETQRNKGNFPGRFSGRQFSNSRSEMNVSTLELGDSALYLCASSLPGGHPDTQYFGPGTRLTVL.

The chain combines TRBV19 with TRBJ1-3, with D unclear. CDR3 length: 14 amino acids. V was pared by 7 bases and J by 2 bases, with 12 bases between. Germline V lookup: CDR1 LNHDA, CDR2 SQIVND (reference sequence). The CDR3 nucleotides are TGTGCCAGTATCTCCAACGCGGCTGGAAACACCATATATTTT. Its protein product is CASISNAAGNTIYF.

This clone came up once. The chain recombines TRBV9 with TRBJ2-3; 9 nucleotides agree with TRBD2. Germline V gene lookup returns CDR1 SGDLS and CDR2 YYNGEE. V trimming: 2 bases; J trimming: 2 bases; junction bases outside the gene matches: 3. The CDR3 has 15 residues. CDR3 loop: CASSVSSGNTDTQYF. DNA for the CDR3: TGTGCCAGCAGCGTCTCTAGCGGGAACACAGATACGCAGTATTTT.

The chain links TRBV9 to TRBJ1-2; 8 bases match TRBD1. CDR3 length equals 14 residues. From germline, CDR1 is SGDLS and CDR2 YYNGEE. Losses at the gene ends were 0 bases for V and 4 bases for J; bases not matched to a gene: 2. The CDR3 DNA sequence: TGTGCCAGCAGCGTAGGACAGGGGACCTATGGCTACACCTTC. Its translation: CASSVGQGTYGYTF.

This clone was seen a handful of times. V is TRBV2 and J is TRBJ1-1; 7 nucleotides line up with TRBD1. The CDR3 loop spans 11 amino acids. Per germline, CDR1 SNHLY and CDR2 FYNNEI. This CDR3 reads CATKGGYEAFF. CDR3 DNA sequence: TGTGCTACAAAAGGGGGCTATGAAGCTTTCTTT.

The rearrangement joins TRBV19 to TRBJ1-2; a weak D match, TRBD1 (5 bases). The CDR3 extends over 15 amino acids. The V gene's germline CDR1 is LNHDA and CDR2 SQIVND (reference sequence). V was pared by 5 bases and J by 2 bases, with 15 bases between. CDR3: CASSPRGPGNYGYTF. CDR3 sequence (DNA): TGTGCCAGTAGTCCCCGAGGTCCAGGGAACTATGGCTACACCTTC.

The rearrangement links TRBV7-9 to TRBJ2-6, with D tentatively TRBD1 (5 bases). This CDR3 has 16 amino acids. V lost 4 bases, J lost 0 bases, and 10 bases lay in between. Germline V CDR1 and CDR2: SEHNR, FQNEAQ (reference sequence). For the CDR3, the DNA is TGTGCCAGCAGCTCTCGACAGAGCTCTGGGGCCAACGTCCTGACTTTC. Translation: CASSSRQSSGANVLTF.

The CDR3 spells CASSVVPANYGYTF. CDR3 in DNA: TGTGCCAGCAGCGTAGTCCCAGCGAACTATGGCTACACCTTC. The chain carries TRBV9 and TRBJ1-2; no clear D gene. Per the germline V gene, CDR1 is SGDLS and CDR2 is YYNGEE. The germline V and J ends were trimmed by 0 bases and 2 bases, with 8 bases remaining between them. The length of the CDR3 is 14 residues.

The count of this clone is one. The CDR3 DNA is TGTGCCAGCACGGGACAGGTAATCAATCAGCCCCAGCATTTT. Protein product: CASTGQVINQPQHF. V is TRBV28 and J is TRBJ1-5; TRBD1 agrees at 8 bases. Germline loops: CDR1 MDHEN, CDR2 SYDVKM. The CDR3 spans 14 residues. Trimming at V came to 7 bases and at J to 3 bases, leaving 5 bases not matched to a gene. Full variable domain (remainder filled in from reference TRBV28 and TRBJ1-5): DVKVTQSSRYLVKRTGEKVFLECVQDMDHENMFWYRQDPGLGLRLIYFSYDVKMKEKGDIPEGYSVSREKKERFSLILESASTNQTSMYLCASTGQVINQPQHFGDGTRLSIL.

The chain recombines TRBV3-1 (or the pseudogene TRBV3-2) with TRBJ1-4, with 7 positions matching TRBD1. CDR3 size: 16 residues. Losses at the gene ends were 0 bases for V and 7 bases for J; bases not matched to a gene: 8. Germline V gene data show CDR1 as LGHDT and CDR2 as YNNKEL (reference sequence). The CDR3 nucleotides read TGTGCCAGCAGCCAAGATCGGGGGACAGTTGGTGAAAAACTGTTTTTT. Protein sequence: CASSQDRGTVGEKLFF.

The chain is built from TRBV3-1 (or the pseudogene TRBV3-2) and TRBJ1-1; a weak D match, TRBD1 (5 bases). The CDR3 extends over 16 amino acids. Trimming removed 0 bases from V and 1 base from J, with 12 bases in between. Germline V CDR1 and CDR2: LGHDT, YNNKEL (reference sequence). CDR3 region: CASSQDSTAKNTEAFF. Written as DNA, the CDR3 is TGTGCCAGCAGCCAAGACTCGACAGCCAAGAACACTGAAGCTTTCTTT.